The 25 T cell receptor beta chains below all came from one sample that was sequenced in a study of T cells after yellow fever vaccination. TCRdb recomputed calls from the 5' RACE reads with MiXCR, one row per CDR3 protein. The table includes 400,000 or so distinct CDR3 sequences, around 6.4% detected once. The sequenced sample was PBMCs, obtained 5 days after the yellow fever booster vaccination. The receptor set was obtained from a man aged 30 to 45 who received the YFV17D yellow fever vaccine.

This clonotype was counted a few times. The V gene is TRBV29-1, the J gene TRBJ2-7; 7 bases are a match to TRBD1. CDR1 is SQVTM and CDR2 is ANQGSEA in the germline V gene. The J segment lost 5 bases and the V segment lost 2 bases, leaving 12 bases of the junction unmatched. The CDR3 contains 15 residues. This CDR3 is CSVERGVGGGNEQYF. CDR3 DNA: TGCAGCGTTGAACGTGGTGTAGGGGGCGGCAACGAGCAGTACTTC.

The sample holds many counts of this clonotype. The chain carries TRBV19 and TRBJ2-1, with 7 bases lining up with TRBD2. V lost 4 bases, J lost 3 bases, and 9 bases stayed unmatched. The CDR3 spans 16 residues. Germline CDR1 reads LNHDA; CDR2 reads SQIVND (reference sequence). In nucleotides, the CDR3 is TGTGCCAGTAGTACCCCGGGCGGGAGAATCTACAATGAGCAGTTCTTC. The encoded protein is CASSTPGGRIYNEQFF.

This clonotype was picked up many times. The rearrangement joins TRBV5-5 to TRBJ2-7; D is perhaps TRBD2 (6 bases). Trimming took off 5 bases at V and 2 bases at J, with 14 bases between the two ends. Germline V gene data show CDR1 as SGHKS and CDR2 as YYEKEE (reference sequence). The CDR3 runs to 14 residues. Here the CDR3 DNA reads TGTGCCAGCAGTACAGGTCGCGGGACCTACGAGCAGTACTTC. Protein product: CASSTGRGTYEQYF.

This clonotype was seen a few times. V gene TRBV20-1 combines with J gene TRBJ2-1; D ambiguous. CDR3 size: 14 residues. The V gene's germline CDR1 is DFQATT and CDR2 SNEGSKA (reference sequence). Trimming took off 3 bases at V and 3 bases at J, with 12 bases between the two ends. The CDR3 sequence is CSASIRGGYNEQFF. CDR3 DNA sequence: TGCAGTGCTAGTATACGCGGCGGCTACAATGAGCAGTTCTTC.

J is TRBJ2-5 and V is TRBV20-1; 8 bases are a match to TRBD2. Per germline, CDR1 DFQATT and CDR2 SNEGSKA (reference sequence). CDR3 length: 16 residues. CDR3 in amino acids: CCAREGAGDPLRDPYF. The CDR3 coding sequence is TGCTGCGCTAGAGAGGGAGCGGGAGATCCACTAAGAGACCCGTACTTC.

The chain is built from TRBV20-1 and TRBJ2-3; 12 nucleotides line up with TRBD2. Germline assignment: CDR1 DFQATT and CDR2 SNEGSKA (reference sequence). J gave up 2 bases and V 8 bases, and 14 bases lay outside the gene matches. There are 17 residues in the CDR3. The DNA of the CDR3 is TGCAGTCATTCTAGCGGGAGGGAACCCAGGGCCACAGATACGCAGTATTTT. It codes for CSHSSGREPRATDTQYF.

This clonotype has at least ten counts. DNA for the CDR3: TGTGCCAGCAGTGAACGTCCAACCAATGAGCAGTTCTTC. Translation: CASSERPTNEQFF. The chain has TRBV2 and TRBJ2-1, with D uncertain. V lost 2 bases and J 6 bases, leaving 8 bases between the germline ends. The CDR3 contains 13 residues. Germline loops: CDR1 SNHLY, CDR2 FYNNEI.

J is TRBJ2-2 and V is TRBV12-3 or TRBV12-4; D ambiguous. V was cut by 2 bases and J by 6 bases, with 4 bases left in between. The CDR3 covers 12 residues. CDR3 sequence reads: CASSLTAGELFF. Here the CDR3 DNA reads TGTGCCAGCAGTTTAACGGCCGGGGAGCTGTTTTTT.

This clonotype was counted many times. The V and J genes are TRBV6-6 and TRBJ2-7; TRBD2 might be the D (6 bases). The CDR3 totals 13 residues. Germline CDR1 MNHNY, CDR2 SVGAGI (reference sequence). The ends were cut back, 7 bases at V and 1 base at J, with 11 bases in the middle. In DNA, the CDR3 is TGTGCCAGCACCGAGAGCGGGTCCTACGAGCAGTACTTC. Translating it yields CASTESGSYEQYF.

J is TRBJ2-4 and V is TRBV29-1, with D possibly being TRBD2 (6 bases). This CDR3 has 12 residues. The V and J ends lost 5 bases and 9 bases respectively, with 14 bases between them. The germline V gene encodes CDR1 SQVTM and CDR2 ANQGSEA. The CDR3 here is CSVLGEAVIQYF. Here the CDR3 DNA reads TGCAGCGTTTTGGGGGAGGCGGTCATTCAGTACTTC.

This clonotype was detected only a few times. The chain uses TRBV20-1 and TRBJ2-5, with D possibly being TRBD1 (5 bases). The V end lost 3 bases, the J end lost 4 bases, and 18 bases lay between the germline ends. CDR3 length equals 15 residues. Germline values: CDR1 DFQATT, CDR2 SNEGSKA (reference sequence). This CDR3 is CSASDQGLGGETQYF. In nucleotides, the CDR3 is TGCAGTGCTAGTGATCAGGGTTTGGGTGGAGAGACCCAGTACTTC.

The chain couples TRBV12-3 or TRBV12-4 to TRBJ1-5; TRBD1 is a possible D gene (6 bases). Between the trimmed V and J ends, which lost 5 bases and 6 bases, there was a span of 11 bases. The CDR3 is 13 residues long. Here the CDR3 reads CASSTGSGQPQHF. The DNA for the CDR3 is TGTGCCAGCAGTACAGGGTCCGGTCAGCCCCAGCATTTT.

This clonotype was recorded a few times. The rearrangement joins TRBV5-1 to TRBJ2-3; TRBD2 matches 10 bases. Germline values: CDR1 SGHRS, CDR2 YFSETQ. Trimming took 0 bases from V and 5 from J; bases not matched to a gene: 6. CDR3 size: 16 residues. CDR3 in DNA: TGCGCCAGCAGCTTGGATGCTAGCGGGAGAGGAGATACGCAGTATTTT. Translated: CASSLDASGRGDTQYF. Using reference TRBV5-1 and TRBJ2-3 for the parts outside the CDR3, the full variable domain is KAGVTQTPRYLIKTRGQQVTLSCSPISGHRSVSWYQQTPGQGLQFLFEYFSETQRNKGNFPGRFSGRQFSNSRSEMNVSTLELGDSALYLCASSLDASGRGDTQYFGPGTRLTVL.

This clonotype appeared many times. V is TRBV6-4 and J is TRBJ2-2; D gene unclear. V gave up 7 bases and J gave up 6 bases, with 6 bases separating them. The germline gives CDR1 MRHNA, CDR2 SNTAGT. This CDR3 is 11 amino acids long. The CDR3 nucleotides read TGTGCCAGCATAGCTCCCGGGGAGCTGTTTTTT. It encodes CASIAPGELFF.

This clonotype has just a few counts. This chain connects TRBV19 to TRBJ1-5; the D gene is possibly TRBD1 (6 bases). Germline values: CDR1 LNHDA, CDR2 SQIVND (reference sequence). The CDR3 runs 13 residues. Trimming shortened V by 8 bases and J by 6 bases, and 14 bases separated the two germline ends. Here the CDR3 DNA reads TGTGCCAGTCGACAGGAAAGAGGTCAGCCCCAGCATTTT. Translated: CASRQERGQPQHF.

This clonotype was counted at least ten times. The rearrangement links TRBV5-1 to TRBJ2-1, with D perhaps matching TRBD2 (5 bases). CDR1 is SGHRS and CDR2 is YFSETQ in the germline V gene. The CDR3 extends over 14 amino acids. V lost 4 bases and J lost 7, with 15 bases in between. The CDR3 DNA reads TGCGCCAGCAGCGGCAAACTAGGAAATAATGAGCAGTTCTTC. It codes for CASSGKLGNNEQFF.

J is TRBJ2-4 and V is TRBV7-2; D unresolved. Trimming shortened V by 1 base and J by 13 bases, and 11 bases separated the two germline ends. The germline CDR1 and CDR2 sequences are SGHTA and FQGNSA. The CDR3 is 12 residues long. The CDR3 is CASSLVNRGQYF. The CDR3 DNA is TGTGCCAGCAGCTTAGTGAACAGAGGCCAGTACTTC.

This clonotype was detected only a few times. CDR3 sequence (DNA): TGTGCCAGCAGCTTGGGGACTGCGCCTCAAGAGACCCAGTACTTC. Residues: CASSLGTAPQETQYF. The chain employs TRBV11-3 and TRBJ2-5; perhaps TRBD2 as D (6 bases). Germline CDR1 is SGHNT and CDR2 is YENEEA. The V end lost 3 bases, the J end lost 2 bases, and 13 bases lay between the germline ends. This CDR3 comprises 15 residues. The variable domain in full, with the rest retrieved from reference TRBV11-3 and TRBJ2-5, is EAGVVQSPRYKIIEKKQPVAFWCNPISGHNTLYWYLQNLGQGPELLIRYENEEAVDDSQLPKDRFSAERLKGVDSTLKIQPAELGDSAVYLCASSLGTAPQETQYFGPGTRLLVL.

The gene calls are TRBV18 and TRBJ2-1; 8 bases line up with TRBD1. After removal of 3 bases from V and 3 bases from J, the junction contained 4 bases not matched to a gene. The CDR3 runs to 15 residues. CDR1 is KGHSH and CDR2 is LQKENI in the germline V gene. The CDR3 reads CASSPQGAVYNEQFF. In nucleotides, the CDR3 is TGTGCCAGCTCACCTCAGGGGGCTGTCTACAATGAGCAGTTCTTC.

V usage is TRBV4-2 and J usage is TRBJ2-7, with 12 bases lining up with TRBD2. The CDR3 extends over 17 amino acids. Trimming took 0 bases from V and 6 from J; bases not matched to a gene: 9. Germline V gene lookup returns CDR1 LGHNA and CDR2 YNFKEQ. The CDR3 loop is CASSQELAGGPQSEQYF. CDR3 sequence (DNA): TGTGCCAGCAGCCAAGAACTAGCGGGAGGTCCCCAATCCGAGCAGTACTTC.

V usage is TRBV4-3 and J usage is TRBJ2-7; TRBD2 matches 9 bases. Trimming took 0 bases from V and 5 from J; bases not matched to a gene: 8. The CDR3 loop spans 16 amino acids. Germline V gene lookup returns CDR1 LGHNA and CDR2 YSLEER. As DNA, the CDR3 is TGCGCCAGCAGCCAAGATTGGGGGCTAGCGGGGAACGAGCAGTACTTC. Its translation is CASSQDWGLAGNEQYF.

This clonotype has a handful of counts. In nucleotides, the CDR3 is TGTGCCAGCAGCCTAATAGAGTTTGCAACTAATGAAAAACTGTTTTTT. This sequence encodes CASSLIEFATNEKLFF. The chain employs TRBV7-9 and TRBJ1-4; D remains ambiguous. CDR1 and CDR2 from the germline V gene are SEHNR and FQNEAQ (reference sequence). The V gene lost 5 bases and the J gene lost 0 bases, with 13 bases spanning the gap. This CDR3 has 16 residues.

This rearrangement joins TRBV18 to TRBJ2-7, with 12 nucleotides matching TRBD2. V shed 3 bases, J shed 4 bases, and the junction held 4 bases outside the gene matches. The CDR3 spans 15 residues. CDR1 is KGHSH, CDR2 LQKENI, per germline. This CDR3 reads CASSPRLAGEYEQYF. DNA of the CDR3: TGTGCCAGCTCACCTCGACTAGCGGGGGAATACGAGCAGTACTTC.

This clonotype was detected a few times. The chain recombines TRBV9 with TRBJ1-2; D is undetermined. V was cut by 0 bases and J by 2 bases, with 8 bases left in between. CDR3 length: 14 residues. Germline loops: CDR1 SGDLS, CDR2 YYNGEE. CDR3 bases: TGTGCCAGCAGCGTAGAGGCAGGAAACTATGGCTACACCTTC. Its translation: CASSVEAGNYGYTF.

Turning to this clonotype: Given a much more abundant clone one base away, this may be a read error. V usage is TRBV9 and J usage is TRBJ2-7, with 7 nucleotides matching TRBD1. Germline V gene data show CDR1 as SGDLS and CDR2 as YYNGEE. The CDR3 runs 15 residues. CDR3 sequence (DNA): TGTTCCAGCAGCGCACAAACAGGGGATGCCTACGAGCAGTACTTC. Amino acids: CSSSAQTGDAYEQYF.